Shown below are 20 T cell receptor beta chains from a single sample sequenced in a study of blood T cell repertoires in COVID-19. Profiled with immunoSEQ multiplex PCR; TCRdb holds only in-frame clones, not every one. The table includes approximately 150,000 clones, more than 85% detected once. Input material: peripheral blood. The receptors originated from a man in his forties or fifties with active or convalescent COVID-19.

V gene TRBV4-2 combines with J gene TRBJ1-5, with TRBD1 as a possible D gene (5 bases). Germline V gene lookup returns CDR1 LGHNA and CDR2 YNFKEQ. The V gene lost 5 bases and the J gene lost 3 bases, with 11 bases spanning the gap. The CDR3 sequence is 14 residues long. The CDR3, as DNA: TGTGCCAGCAGCGGGGGGGAGTCCAATCAGCCCCAGCATTTT. Its translation is CASSGGESNQPQHF.

The chain joins TRBV9 to TRBJ2-5, with TRBD2 matching over 8 bases. From germline, CDR1 is SGDLS and CDR2 YYNGEE. The junction had 15 bases not matched to a gene; V was cut back by 10 bases and J by 4 bases. This CDR3 has 15 amino acids. The CDR3 reads CARRVAGAGGETQYF. CDR3 in DNA: TGTGCCCGCCGCGTAGCCGGGGCGGGGGGAGAGACCCAGTACTTC.

The chain is built from TRBV21-1 and TRBJ2-1; the tabulated D call, TRBD2, remains unverified against the DNA. TRBV21-1 is classified as a pseudogene. The CDR3 is made up of 18 amino acids. The CDR3 coding sequence is TGTGCCAGCAGCATCCCCGGGACTAGCGGGGGGGCCGTGAATGAGCAGTTCTTC. Its translation: CASSIPGTSGGAVNEQFF.

This clone showed up many times. The DNA for the CDR3 is TGTGCCAGCAACAACAGGGGGATTTCACCCCTCCACTTT. Protein product: CASNNRGISPLHF. The chain joins TRBV6-5 to TRBJ1-6, with 8 bases identical to TRBD1. This CDR3 region has 13 residues. Germline trimming cut 7 bases from V and 9 bases from J; bases unmatched to any gene: 5. Germline CDR1 and CDR2: MNHEY and SVGAGI.

V and J are TRBV7-2 and TRBJ1-5; 8 bases are a match to TRBD1. CDR1 is SGHTA and CDR2 is FQGNSA in the germline V gene. This CDR3 comprises 18 residues. Germline trimming cut 5 bases from V and 6 bases from J; bases unmatched to any gene: 18. In DNA, the CDR3 is TGTGCCAGCAGCCCAGGGACAGGCTTCCTAATATCGTCTCAGCCCCAGCATTTT. Its protein is CASSPGTGFLISSQPQHF.

V is TRBV30 and J is TRBJ1-2; no clear D. Germline CDR1 and CDR2: GTSNPN and SVGIG (reference sequence). V was pared by 3 bases and J by 5 bases, with 10 bases between. This CDR3 spans 12 amino acids. This CDR3 reads CAWSASGYGYTF. The CDR3, as DNA: TGTGCCTGGAGCGCAAGCGGGTATGGCTACACCTTC.

The chain employs TRBV5-8 and TRBJ1-6, with D tentatively TRBD1 (5 bases). The CDR3 consists of 15 residues. Trimming removed 1 base from V and 6 bases from J, with 11 bases in between. Germline V gene data show CDR1 as SGHTS and CDR2 as YDEGEE. The CDR3 DNA follows: TGTGCCAGCAGCTTGAGGCAGGGAGGTAATTCACCCCTCCACTTT. Its translation is CASSLRQGGNSPLHF.

The chain uses TRBV29-1 and TRBJ1-1, with unresolved D. The V end lost 4 bases, the J end lost 5 bases, and 17 bases lay between the germline ends. Germline V gives CDR1 SQVTM, CDR2 ANQGSEA. The CDR3 extends over 14 amino acids. DNA for the CDR3: TGCAGCGTTGCCGCGGACGGGGATGGGACTGAAGCTTTCTTT. Its protein is CSVAADGDGTEAFF.

V gene TRBV6-6 combines with J gene TRBJ2-7; 7 bases fit TRBD2. The V and J ends lost 6 bases and 3 bases, in that order; junction bases with no gene match: 8. The germline V gene has CDR1 MNHNY and CDR2 SVGAGI (reference sequence). The CDR3 sequence is 14 residues long. CDR3 protein: CASSPLGGGYEQYF. The CDR3 DNA is TGTGCCAGCAGCCCTCTGGGGGGGGGCTACGAGCAGTACTTC.

This sequence joins TRBV19 and TRBJ2-2; TRBD1 aligns across 9 bases. The CDR3 is made up of 16 amino acids. With V trimmed by 3 bases and J by 4 bases, 6 bases remained unmatched. CDR1 is LNHDA, CDR2 SQIVND, per germline (reference sequence). For the CDR3, the DNA is TGTGCCAGTAGTATGGAACAGGGGGCGGTCACCGGGGAGCTGTTTTTT. It specifies CASSMEQGAVTGELFF.

This clone was seen a single time. The chain combines TRBV7-7 with TRBJ2-7; D uncertain. The germline gives CDR1 SSHAT, CDR2 FNYEAQ (reference sequence). Trimming cost V 1 base and J 0 bases, with 10 bases left between them. The CDR3 length is 15 residues. Here the CDR3 reads CASSLVHRSSYEQYF. In DNA form, the CDR3 reads TGTGCCAGCAGCTTAGTACACCGGAGCTCCTACGAGCAGTACTTC.

The V and J genes are TRBV7-2 and TRBJ2-3; TRBD2 might be the D (6 bases). CDR1 is SGHTA, CDR2 FQGNSA, per germline. The CDR3 is made up of 15 amino acids. Deletions cut 5 bases from V and 2 bases from J, with 14 bases between. The CDR3 DNA reads TGTGCCAGCAGCCCACGGAGACTAGACACAGATACGCAGTATTTT. Its protein is CASSPRRLDTDTQYF.

This clone was seen just once. The junction departs from the called germline gene at one end, perhaps through a read error. The chain has TRBV4-1 and TRBJ2-7; 7 nucleotides line up with TRBD1. Germline V gene data show CDR1 as MGHRA and CDR2 as YSYEKL. The CDR3 is 13 residues long. CDR3 sequence (DNA): TGCGCCAGCAGCCTCGGGACAGAGTACGCGCAGTACTTC. Protein product: CASSLGTEYAQYF.

The chain uses TRBV7-2 and TRBJ2-5; 9 bases match TRBD2. The CDR3 has 14 residues. The germline V gene has CDR1 SGHTA and CDR2 FQGNSA. V dropped 3 bases and J dropped 4; count of bases not matched to a gene: 3. This chain's CDR3 is CASSFLAGSETQYF. For the CDR3, the DNA is TGTGCCAGCAGCTTCCTAGCGGGGTCAGAGACCCAGTACTTC.

This clone was observed once. The chain links TRBV11-2 to TRBJ2-7; 7 bases agree with TRBD1. Germline CDR1 SGHAT, CDR2 FQNNGV. The CDR3 sequence is 12 residues long. J lost 6 bases, V lost 6 bases, and 5 bases had no gene match. Here the CDR3 DNA reads TGTGCCAGCAGGACAGGGTCACCCGAGCAGTACTTC. Translation gives CASRTGSPEQYF.

The chain joins TRBV24-1 to TRBJ2-6; 8 positions agree with TRBD1. Germline CDR1 and CDR2: KGHDR and SFDVKD. This CDR3 has 18 amino acids. The J segment lost 0 bases and the V segment lost 5 bases, leaving 8 bases of the junction unmatched. Here the CDR3 reads CATSGKDRDPSGANVLTF. In DNA form, the CDR3 reads TGTGCCACCAGTGGCAAGGACAGGGACCCCTCTGGGGCCAACGTCCTGACTTTC.

This chain connects TRBV19 to TRBJ2-1, with TRBD2 identical over 7 bases. The CDR3 totals 15 residues. CDR1 and CDR2 from the germline V gene are LNHDA and SQIVND (reference sequence). Germline trimming cut 3 bases from V and 2 bases from J; bases unmatched to any gene: 4. CDR3 nucleotide sequence: TGTGCCAGTAGTATGCGGGAGCGAACCTACAATGAGCAGTTCTTC. Amino acid sequence: CASSMRERTYNEQFF.

The chain joins TRBV19 to TRBJ2-7; 7 bases align to TRBD2. Looked up from germline, CDR1 is LNHDA and CDR2 is SQIVND (reference sequence). The CDR3 is 11 amino acids. Trimming cost V 11 bases and J 2 bases; bases outside gene matches: 3. As DNA, the CDR3 is TGTGCCGTAGCGGGCGCCTACGAGCAGTACTTC. This encodes CAVAGAYEQYF.

The genes are TRBV3-1 (or the pseudogene TRBV3-2) and TRBJ1-1; possibly TRBD1 for D (5 bases). CDR3 size: 15 residues. Between the trimmed V and J ends, which lost 1 base and 1 base, there was a span of 10 bases. Looked up from germline, CDR1 is LGHDT and CDR2 is YNNKEL (reference sequence). The DNA of the CDR3 is TGTGCCAGCAGCCAAGGTTCCAGGGAGAACACTGAAGCTTTCTTT. It codes for CASSQGSRENTEAFF.

The chain uses TRBV5-4 and TRBJ1-2; maybe TRBD1 (5 bases). Germline V lookup: CDR1 SGHNT, CDR2 YYREEE (reference sequence). The germline V and J ends were trimmed by 5 bases and 3 bases, with 14 bases remaining between them. The length of the CDR3 is 14 residues. The CDR3 here is CASSPGGSHYGYTF. The CDR3 coding sequence is TGTGCCAGCAGTCCCGGGGGGTCTCACTATGGCTACACCTTC. The whole variable domain, filled in from reference TRBV5-4 and TRBJ1-2, reads ETGVTQSPTHLIKTRGQQVTLRCSSQSGHNTVSWYQQALGQGPQFIFQYYREEENGRGNFPPRFSGLQFPNYSSELNVNALELDDSALYLCASSPGGSHYGYTFGSGTRLTVV.